This T cell receptor (beta chain) appears in the sequencing data of a study of CD8 T cells in ankylosing spondylitis. A note on this clonotype: Its target is unknown.

TCRdb reprocessed the 5' RACE reads via MiXCR and lists one record per CDR3 protein. The sample lists 110,000 to 150,000 distinct CDR3 sequences; 7% to 10% were seen once. Trimming pared 6 bases from V and 4 bases from J, leaving 25 bases between. The CDR3 sequence is 18 residues long. The germline gives CDR1 MDHEN, CDR2 SYDVKM. Study conclusions and caveats: In peripheral blood, disease-linked CD8+ clones occurred at relatively low frequencies.

The J gene is TRBJ2-1, the V gene TRBV28; tentative D call: TRBD2 (5 bases). The clonotype comes from a male donor with ankylosing spondylitis. The source material was synovial fluid, either unsorted or a sorted T cell fraction (not recorded which). The CDR3 region is CASSSPVRASRTYNEQFF. The CDR3 region has the DNA TGTGCCAGCAGCAGCCCAGTCCGTGCTAGCCGTACTTACAATGAGCAGTTCTTC.